The sequence of this T cell receptor (beta chain) was determined in a study of cytomegalovirus exposure and HLA in healthy donors. Study results and caveats: The TCR clusters that emerged in the first cohort tended, a later analysis found, to co-occur in the 120 or so validation repertoires. The study put some 160 TCR beta chains on its list as cytomegalovirus-associated. Rarity held for most TCR sequences, but there were some public TCRs that occurred in many donors.

The V gene lost 1 base and the J gene lost 3 bases, with 13 bases spanning the gap. Germline V gives CDR1 SGHVS, CDR2 FQNEAQ. The CDR3 has 15 residues. With regard to this clone: Its antigen is as yet unknown.

Data came from immunoSEQ multiplex PCR; TCRdb stores just in-frame clones and leaves some out. The table has 200,000 to 250,000 clones, approximately 80% seen once. The clonotype was recovered from a woman aged 25 to 39 in good health and CMV-seropositive. The rearrangement joins TRBV7-8 to TRBJ2-7; the D gene is possibly TRBD2 (5 bases). The sample was PBMCs. The CDR3 DNA is TGTGCCAGCAGCTTAGTTGGGAGCCAGAACTACGAGCAGTACTTC. Translation gives CASSLVGSQNYEQYF.